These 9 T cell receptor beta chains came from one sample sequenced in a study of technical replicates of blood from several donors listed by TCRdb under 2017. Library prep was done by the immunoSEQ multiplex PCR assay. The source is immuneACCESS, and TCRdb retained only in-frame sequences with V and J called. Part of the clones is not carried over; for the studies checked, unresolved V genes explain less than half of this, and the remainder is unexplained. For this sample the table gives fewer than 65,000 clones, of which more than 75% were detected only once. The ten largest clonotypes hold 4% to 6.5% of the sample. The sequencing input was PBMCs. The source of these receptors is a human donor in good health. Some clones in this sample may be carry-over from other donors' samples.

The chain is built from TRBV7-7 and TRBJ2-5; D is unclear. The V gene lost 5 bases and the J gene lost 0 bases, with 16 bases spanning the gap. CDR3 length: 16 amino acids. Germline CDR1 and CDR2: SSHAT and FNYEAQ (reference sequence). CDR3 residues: CASSHPFEVYQETQYF. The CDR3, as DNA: TGTGCCAGCAGCCACCCCTTTGAGGTATACCAAGAGACCCAGTACTTC. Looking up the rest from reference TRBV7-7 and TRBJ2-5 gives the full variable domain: GAGVSQSPRYKVTKRGQDVTLRCDPISSHATLYWYQQALGQGPEFLTYFNYEAQPDKSGLPSDRFSAERPEGSISTLTIQRTEQRDSAMYRCASSHPFEVYQETQYFGPGTRLLVL.

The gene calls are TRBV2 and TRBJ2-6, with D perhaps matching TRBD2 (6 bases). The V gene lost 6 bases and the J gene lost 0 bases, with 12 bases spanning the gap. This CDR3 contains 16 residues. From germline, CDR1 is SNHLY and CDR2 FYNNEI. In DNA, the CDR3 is TGTGCCAGCAGCCGTGGGGGGAACTCTGGGGCCAACGTCCTGACTTTC. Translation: CASSRGGNSGANVLTF.

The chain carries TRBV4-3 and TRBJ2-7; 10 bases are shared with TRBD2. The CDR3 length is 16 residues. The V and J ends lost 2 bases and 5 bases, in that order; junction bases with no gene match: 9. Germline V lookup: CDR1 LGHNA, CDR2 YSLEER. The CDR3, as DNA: TGCGCCAGCAGCCAAACCTTAGCGGGAGGTCTCCACGAGCAGTACTTC. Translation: CASSQTLAGGLHEQYF.

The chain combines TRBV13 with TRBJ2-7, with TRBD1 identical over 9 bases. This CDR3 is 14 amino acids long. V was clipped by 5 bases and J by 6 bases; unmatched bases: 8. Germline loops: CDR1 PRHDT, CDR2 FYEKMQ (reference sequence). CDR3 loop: CASSRPTGGGEQYF. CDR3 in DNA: TGTGCCAGCAGCCGACCGACAGGGGGTGGCGAGCAGTACTTC.

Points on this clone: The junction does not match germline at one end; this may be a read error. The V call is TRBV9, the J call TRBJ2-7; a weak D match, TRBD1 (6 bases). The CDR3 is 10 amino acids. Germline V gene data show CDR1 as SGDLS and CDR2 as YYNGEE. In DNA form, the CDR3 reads TGTGCCAGCAGCTTAAACAGGGAGAACTTC. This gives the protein CASSLNRENF.

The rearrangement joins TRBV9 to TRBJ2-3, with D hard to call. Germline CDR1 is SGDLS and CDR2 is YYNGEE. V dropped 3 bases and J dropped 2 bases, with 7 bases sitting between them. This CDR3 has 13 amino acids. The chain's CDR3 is CASSEPYTDTQYF. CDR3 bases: TGTGCCAGCAGCGAGCCCTACACAGATACGCAGTATTTT.

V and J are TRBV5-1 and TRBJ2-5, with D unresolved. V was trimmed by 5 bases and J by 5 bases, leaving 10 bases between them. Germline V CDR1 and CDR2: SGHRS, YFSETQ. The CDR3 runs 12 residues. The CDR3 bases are TGCGCCAGCAGTGCCCCGGGTGAGACCCAGTACTTC. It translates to CASSAPGETQYF.

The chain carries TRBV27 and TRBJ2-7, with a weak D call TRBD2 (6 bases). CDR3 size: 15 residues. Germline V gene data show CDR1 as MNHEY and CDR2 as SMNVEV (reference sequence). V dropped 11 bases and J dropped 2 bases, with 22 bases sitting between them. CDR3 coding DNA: TGTGCCTGTCAACGGAGGGGCGGAAGCCCCTACGAGCAGTACTTC. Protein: CACQRRGGSPYEQYF.

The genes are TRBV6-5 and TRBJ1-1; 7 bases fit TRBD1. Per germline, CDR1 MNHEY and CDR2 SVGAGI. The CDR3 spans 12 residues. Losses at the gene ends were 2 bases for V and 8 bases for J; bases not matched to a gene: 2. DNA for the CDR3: TGTGCCAGCAGTTACGAGGGGGCAGAAGCTTTCTTT. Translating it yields CASSYEGAEAFF.